The clone carrying this T cell receptor beta chain was observed many times. Its antigen is currently unknown. V shed 4 bases, J shed 2 bases, and the junction held 7 bases outside the gene matches. Germline values: CDR1 SNHLY, CDR2 FYNNEI. CDR3 length equals 16 residues. Clones were read by immunoSEQ multiplex PCR, and TCRdb kept only the in-frame ones, dropping some. The sample lists tens of thousands of clones; under 85% were seen once. This sample stems from a study of T cell clones after liver transplantation. Across the study: TCRbeta sequencing after a pre-transplant mixed lymphocyte reaction identified graft-donor-reactive clones, later tracked in post-transplant blood. Findings of the study overall: In 5 of 8 subjects, circulating graft-donor-reactive CD4 TCRbeta sequences fell significantly after transplant. Donor-reactive sequences fell more than third party-reactive ones, suggesting partial deletion.

Material: CD4+ T cells from blood, obtained at the 22-month timepoint. The chain links TRBV2 to TRBJ2-2; 7 bases are a match to TRBD1. The receptor's source is a human patient who received a liver transplant. The T cells may partly be graft donor cells. The CDR3 protein is CASSVTGTANTGELFF. Here the CDR3 DNA reads TGTGCCAGCAGTGTAACCGGGACAGCAAACACCGGGGAGCTGTTTTTT.